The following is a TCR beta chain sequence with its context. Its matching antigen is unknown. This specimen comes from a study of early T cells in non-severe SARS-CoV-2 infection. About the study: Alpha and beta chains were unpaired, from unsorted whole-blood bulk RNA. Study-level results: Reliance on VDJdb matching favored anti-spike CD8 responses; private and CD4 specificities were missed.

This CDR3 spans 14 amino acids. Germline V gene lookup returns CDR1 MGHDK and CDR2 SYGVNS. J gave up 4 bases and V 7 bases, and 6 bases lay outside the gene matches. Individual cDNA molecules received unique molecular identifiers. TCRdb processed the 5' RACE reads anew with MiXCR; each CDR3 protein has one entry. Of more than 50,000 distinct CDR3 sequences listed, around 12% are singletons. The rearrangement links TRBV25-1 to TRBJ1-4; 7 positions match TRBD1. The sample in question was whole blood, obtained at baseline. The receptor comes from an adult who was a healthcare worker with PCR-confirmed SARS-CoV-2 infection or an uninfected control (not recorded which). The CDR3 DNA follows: TGTGCCAGCACCGGGACAGCCTATAATGAAAAACTGTTTTTT. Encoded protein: CASTGTAYNEKLFF.